The 5 T cell receptor beta chains below were found in one sample sequenced in a study of blood T cell repertoires in COVID-19. Sequenced by immunoSEQ multiplex PCR; TCRdb stores in-frame clones only, minus some. The sample has under 300,000 clones, over 80% seen once. Sequenced input: peripheral blood. These receptors were collected from a man aged 25-40 years who had recovered from COVID-19.

V gene TRBV5-5 combines with J gene TRBJ1-4; 10 bases agree with TRBD1. Trimming at V came to 0 bases and at J to 8 bases, leaving 4 bases not matched to a gene. Germline V gene sequence: CDR1 SGHKS, CDR2 YYEKEE (reference sequence). CDR3 length: 15 residues. CDR3 residues: CASSLGGTGVEKLFF. The CDR3 nucleotides are TGTGCCAGCAGCTTGGGTGGGACAGGGGTCGAAAAACTGTTTTTT.

The V and J genes are TRBV3-1 (or the pseudogene TRBV3-2) and TRBJ1-2; D perhaps matches TRBD1 (5 bases). The CDR3 covers 15 residues. The ends were cut back, 0 bases at V and 6 bases at J, with 14 bases in the middle. Germline lookup yields CDR1 LGHDT and CDR2 YNNKEL (reference sequence). The CDR3, as DNA: TGTGCCAGCAGCCAAGATGCGGGGGTTCAGAATGGCTACACCTTC. Amino acid sequence: CASSQDAGVQNGYTF.

This chain joins TRBV3-1 (or the pseudogene TRBV3-2) and TRBJ1-1; D is undetermined. The CDR3 is 14 residues long. Trimming took 4 bases from V and 1 from J, leaving 10 bases between them. From germline, CDR1 is LGHDT and CDR2 YNNKEL (reference sequence). DNA for the CDR3: TGTGCCAGCAGCCCCCGGGGTTCGAACACTGAAGCTTTCTTT. Amino acids: CASSPRGSNTEAFF.

V and J are TRBV29-1 and TRBJ2-7; maybe TRBD1 (5 bases). Germline loops: CDR1 SQVTM, CDR2 ANQGSEA. Trimming stripped 4 bases from V and 5 bases from J, with 18 bases between. The CDR3 runs 14 residues. The CDR3 sequence is CSVVLLRGRNEQYF. CDR3 DNA sequence: TGCAGCGTTGTACTTCTTAGGGGTAGGAACGAGCAGTACTTC.

The V call is TRBV3-1 (or the pseudogene TRBV3-2), the J call TRBJ2-2; 7 bases match TRBD1. Germline trimming cut 4 bases from V and 6 bases from J; bases unmatched to any gene: 8. This CDR3 region has 15 residues. CDR1 is LGHDT, CDR2 YNNKEL, per germline (reference sequence). For the CDR3, the DNA is TGTGCCAGCAGCCCTGAGACAGGGTTAGCCGGGGAGCTGTTTTTT. Residues: CASSPETGLAGELFF.